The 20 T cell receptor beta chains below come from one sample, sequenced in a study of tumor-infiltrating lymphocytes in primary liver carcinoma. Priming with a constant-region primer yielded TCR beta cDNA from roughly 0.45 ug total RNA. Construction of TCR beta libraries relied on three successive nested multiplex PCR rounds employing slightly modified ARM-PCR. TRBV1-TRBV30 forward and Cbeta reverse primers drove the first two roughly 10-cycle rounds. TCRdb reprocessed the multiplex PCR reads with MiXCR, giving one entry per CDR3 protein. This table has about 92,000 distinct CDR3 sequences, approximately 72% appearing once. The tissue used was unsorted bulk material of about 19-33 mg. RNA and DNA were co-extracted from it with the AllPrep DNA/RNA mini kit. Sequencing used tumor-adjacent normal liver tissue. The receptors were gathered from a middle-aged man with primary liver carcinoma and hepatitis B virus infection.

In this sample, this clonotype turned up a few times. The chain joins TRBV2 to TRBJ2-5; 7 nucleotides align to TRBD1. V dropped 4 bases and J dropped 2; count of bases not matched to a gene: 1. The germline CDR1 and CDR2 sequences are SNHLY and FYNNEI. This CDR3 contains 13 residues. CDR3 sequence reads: CASSGTGQETQYF. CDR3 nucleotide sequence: TGTGCCAGCAGTGGGACAGGACAAGAGACCCAGTACTTC.

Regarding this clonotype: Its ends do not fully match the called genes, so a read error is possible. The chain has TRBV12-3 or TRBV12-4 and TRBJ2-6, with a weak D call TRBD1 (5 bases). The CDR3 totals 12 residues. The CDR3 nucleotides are TGTGGCAGCAAGGACAATACCAACGTCATGACTTTC. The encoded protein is CGSKDNTNVMTF.

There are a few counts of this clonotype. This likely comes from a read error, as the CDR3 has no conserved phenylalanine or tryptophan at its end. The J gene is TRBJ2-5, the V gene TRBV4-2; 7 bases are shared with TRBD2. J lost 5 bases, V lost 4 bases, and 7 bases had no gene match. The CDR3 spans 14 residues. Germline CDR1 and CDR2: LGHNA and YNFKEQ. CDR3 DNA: TGTGCCAGCAGCCCGTTACTAGCGTCCGAGACCCAGTACTCC. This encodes CASSPLLASETQYS.

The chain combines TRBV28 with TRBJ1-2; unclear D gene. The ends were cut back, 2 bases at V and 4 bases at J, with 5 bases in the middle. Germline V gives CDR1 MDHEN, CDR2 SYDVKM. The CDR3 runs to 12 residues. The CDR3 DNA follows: TGTGCCAGCAGTTTACAGGCCTATGGCTACACCTTC. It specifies CASSLQAYGYTF.

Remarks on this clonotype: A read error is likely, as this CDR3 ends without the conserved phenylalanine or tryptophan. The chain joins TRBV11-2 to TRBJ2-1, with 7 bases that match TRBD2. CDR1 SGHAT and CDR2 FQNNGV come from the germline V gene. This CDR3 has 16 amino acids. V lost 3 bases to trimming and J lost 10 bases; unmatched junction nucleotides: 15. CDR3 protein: CASSLDIGLGMGEQFS. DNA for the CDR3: TGTGCCAGCAGCTTGGATATCGGACTAGGCATGGGCGAGCAGTTCTCC.

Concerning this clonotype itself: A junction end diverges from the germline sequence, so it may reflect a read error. CDR3 loop: CSTLMTGNYGYTF. CDR3 in DNA: TGTAGCACCCTAATGACAGGGAACTATGGCTACACCTTC. V gene TRBV29-1 combines with J gene TRBJ1-2; 7 bases map to TRBD1. Germline loops: CDR1 SQVTM, CDR2 ANQGSEA. This CDR3 region has 13 residues.

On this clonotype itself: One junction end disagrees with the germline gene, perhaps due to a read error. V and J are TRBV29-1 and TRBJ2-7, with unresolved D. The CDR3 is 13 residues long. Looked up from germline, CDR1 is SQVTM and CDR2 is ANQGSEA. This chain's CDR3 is CSVELTESYEQHF. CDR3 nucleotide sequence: TGCAGCGTTGAATTAACAGAATCCTATGAGCAGCACTTC.

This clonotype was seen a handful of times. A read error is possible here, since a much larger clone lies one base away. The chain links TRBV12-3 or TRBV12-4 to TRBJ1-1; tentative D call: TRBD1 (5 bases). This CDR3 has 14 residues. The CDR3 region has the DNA TGTGCCACCAGTTTCTCAGGGCCGAGGACTGAAGCTTTCTTT. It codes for CATSFSGPRTEAFF.

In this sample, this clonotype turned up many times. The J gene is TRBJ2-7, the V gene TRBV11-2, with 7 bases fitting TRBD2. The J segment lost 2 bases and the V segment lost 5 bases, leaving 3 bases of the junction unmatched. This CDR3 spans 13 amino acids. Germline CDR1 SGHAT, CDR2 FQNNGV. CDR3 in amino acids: CASSPTSTYEQYF. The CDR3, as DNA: TGTGCCAGCAGCCCGACTAGCACCTACGAGCAGTACTTC.

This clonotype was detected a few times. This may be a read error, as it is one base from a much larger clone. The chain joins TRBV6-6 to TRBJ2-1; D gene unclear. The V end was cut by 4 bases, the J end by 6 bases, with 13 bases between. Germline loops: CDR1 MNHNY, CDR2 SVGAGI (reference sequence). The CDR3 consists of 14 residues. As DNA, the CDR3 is TGTGCCAGCAGTTCGCATACGTCGGGCAATGAGCAGTTCTTC. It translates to CASSSHTSGNEQFF.

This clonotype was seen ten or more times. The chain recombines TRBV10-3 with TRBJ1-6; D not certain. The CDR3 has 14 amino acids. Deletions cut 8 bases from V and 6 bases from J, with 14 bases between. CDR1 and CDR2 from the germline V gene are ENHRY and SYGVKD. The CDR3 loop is CAIREDLGNSPLHF. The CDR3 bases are TGTGCCATCCGAGAGGATCTGGGTAATTCACCCCTCCACTTT.

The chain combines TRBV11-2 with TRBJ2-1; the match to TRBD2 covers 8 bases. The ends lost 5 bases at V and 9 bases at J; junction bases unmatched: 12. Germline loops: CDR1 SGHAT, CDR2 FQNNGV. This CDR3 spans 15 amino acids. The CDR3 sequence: CASSTESGSASEQFF. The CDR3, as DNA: TGTGCCAGCAGCACCGAGAGCGGGAGCGCTAGTGAGCAGTTCTTC.

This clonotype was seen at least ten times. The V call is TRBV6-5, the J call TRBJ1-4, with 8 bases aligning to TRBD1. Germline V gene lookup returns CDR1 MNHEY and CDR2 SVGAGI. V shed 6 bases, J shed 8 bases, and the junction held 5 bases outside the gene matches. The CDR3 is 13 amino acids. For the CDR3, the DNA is TGTGCCAGCAGGGTACAGGGGGGGGAAAAACTGTTTTTT. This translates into CASRVQGGEKLFF.

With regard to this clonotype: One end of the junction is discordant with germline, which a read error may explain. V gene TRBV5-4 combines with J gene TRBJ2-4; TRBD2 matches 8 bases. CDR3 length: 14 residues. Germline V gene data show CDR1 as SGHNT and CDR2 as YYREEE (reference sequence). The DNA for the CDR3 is TGTGCCAGCAGCTACGGACCGGGAGGGAACATTCAGTGCTTC. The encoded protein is CASSYGPGGNIQCF.

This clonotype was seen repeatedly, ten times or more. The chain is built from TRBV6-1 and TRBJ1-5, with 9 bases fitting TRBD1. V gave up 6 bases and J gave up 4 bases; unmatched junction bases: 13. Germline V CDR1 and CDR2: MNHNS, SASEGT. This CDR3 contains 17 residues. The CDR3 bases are TGTGCCAGCAGGAGGGGGAGGACAGGGGCTATGAATCAGCCCCAGCATTTT. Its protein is CASRRGRTGAMNQPQHF.

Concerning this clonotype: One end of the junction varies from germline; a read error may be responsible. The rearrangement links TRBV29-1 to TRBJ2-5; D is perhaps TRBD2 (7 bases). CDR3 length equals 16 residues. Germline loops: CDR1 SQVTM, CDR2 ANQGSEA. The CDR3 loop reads CSVSWGGATKVETQCF. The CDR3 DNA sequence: TGCAGCGTCTCTTGGGGGGGGGCCACTAAGGTAGAGACCCAGTGCTTC.

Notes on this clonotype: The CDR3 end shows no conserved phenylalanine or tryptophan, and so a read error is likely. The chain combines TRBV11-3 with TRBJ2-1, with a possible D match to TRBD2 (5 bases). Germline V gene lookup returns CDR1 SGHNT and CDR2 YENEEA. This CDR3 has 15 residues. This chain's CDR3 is CAAALDWHSYNEQFP. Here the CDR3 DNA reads TGTGCAGCAGCTTTGGACTGGCACTCCTACAATGAGCAGTTCCCC.

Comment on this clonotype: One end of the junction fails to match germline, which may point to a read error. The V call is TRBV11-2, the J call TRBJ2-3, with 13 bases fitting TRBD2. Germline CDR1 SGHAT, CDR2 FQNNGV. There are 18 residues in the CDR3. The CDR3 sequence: CAGSLTTSGRAGGDRQYF. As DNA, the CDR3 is TGTGCCGGCAGCTTAACTACTAGCGGGAGGGCGGGGGGAGATAGGCAGTATTTT.

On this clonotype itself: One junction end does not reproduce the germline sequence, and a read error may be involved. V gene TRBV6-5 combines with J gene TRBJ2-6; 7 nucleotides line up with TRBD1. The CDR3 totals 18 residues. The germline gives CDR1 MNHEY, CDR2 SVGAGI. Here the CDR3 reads CANSHWTGMKAGANVLTF. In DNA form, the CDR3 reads TGTGCCAACAGTCATTGGACAGGAATGAAAGCTGGGGCCAACGTCCTGACTTTC.

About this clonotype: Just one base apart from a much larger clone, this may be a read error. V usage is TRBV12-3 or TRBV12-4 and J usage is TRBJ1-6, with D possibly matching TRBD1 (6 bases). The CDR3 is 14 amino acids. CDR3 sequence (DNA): TGTGCCAGCAGCTCAGGACAGAGGAATTCACTCCTCCACTTT. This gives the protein CASSSGQRNSLLHF.